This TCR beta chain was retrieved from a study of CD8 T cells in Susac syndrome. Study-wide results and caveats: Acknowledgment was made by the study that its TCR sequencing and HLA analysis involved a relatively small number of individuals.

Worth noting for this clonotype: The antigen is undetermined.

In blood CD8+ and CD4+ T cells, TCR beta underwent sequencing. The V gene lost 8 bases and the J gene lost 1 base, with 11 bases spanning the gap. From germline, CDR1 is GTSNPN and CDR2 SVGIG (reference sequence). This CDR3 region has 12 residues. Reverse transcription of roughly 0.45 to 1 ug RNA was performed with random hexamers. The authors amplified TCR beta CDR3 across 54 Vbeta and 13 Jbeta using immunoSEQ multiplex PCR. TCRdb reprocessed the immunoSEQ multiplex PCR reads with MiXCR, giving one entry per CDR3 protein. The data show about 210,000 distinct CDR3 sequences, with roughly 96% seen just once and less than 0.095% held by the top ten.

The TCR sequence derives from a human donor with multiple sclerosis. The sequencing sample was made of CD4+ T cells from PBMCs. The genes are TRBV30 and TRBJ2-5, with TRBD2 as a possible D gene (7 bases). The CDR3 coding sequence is TGTGCCGGGGGAGGGGGCCAAGAGACCCAGTACTTC. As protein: CAGGGGQETQYF. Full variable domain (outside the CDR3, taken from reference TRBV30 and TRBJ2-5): SQTIHQWPATLVQPVGSPLSLECTVEGTSNPNLYWYRQAAGRGLQLLFYSVGIGQISSEVPQNLSASRPQDRQFILSSKKLLLSDSGFYLCAGGGGQETQYFGPGTRLLVL.